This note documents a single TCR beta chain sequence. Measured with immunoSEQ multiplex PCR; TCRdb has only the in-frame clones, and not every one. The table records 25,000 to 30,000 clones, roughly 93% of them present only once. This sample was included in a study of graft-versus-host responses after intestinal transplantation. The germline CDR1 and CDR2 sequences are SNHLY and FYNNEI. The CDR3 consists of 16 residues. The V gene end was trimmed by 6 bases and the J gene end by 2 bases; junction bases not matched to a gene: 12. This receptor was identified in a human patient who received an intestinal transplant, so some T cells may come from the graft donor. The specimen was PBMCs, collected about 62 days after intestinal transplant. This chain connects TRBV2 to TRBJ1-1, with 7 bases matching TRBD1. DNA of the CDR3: TGTGCCAGCAGGGAGACAGGGAACCCGGATAACACTGAAGCTTTCTTT. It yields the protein CASRETGNPDNTEAFF.